This T cell receptor beta chain is from a study of blood T cell repertoires in COVID-19. Study context: The United States, Italy and Spain supplied acute and convalescent COVID-19 samples. T cells, B-cell-depleted T cells, or PBMCs provided the cDNA or gDNA that served as material.

Per the authors' pipeline: Using reference gene primer amplification, nucleated cell counts were estimated. Method: immunoSEQ multiplex PCR; TCRdb's copy keeps in-frame clones and lacks some. Clonal size and the V and J genes are those of that table, whereas D and trimming came from the DNA. The sample includes 100,000 or so clones, about four fifths of them seen just once. The clonotype comes from a woman between 65 and 79 years old with acute or convalescent COVID-19. Material for sequencing was peripheral blood.

The CDR3 sequence: CSAARGGGAFF. CDR3 nucleotides: TGCAGTGCTGCCAGGGGCGGAGGAGCTTTCTTT. The chain uses TRBV20-1 and TRBJ1-1, with a weak D call TRBD1 (6 bases). The V end was cut by 5 bases, the J end by 10 bases, with 14 bases between. This CDR3 contains 11 residues. Germline V gene data show CDR1 as DFQATT and CDR2 as SNEGSKA (reference sequence).